Below, 32 T cell receptor beta chains from the same sample are listed, as sequenced in a study of read filtering for tumor transcriptome and immune sequencing. Molecular barcoded adaptors covering alpha/delta and beta/gamma chains were used on roughly 400 ng RNA. TCRdb re-called the reads with MiXCR, one entry per CDR3 protein. The sample lists 100,000 to 150,000 distinct CDR3 sequences; under 15% were seen once. Sequenced sample: a population of CD138-negative cells sorted from bone marrow. These receptors all stem from a donor at least 40 years old with multiple myeloma.

There are many counts of this clonotype. The chain employs TRBV12-3 or TRBV12-4 and TRBJ2-1; 8 nucleotides agree with TRBD2. This CDR3 has 16 amino acids. Trimming cost V 5 bases and J 7 bases; bases outside gene matches: 13. CDR3 sequence (DNA): TGTGCCAGCAGTCCCCCCGGGACTAGGGAGAGTAATGAGCAGTTCTTC. This translates into CASSPPGTRESNEQFF.

This clonotype was found many times. The genes are TRBV11-2 and TRBJ2-1; D gene uncertain. Trimming took 3 bases from V and 13 from J, leaving 16 bases between them. Germline CDR1 reads SGHAT; CDR2 reads FQNNGV. The CDR3 is 13 residues long. The CDR3 nucleotides are TGTGCCAGCAGCTTGGAAAGTCAAACCCGACAGTTCTTC. This encodes CASSLESQTRQFF.

The sample holds many counts of this clonotype. The chain couples TRBV19 to TRBJ2-4; 8 nucleotides agree with TRBD2. The CDR3 contains 15 residues. Germline V gives CDR1 LNHDA, CDR2 SQIVND (reference sequence). With V trimmed by 6 bases and J by 9 bases, 13 bases remained unmatched. The CDR3 region is CASRWTSQDLGIQYF. As DNA, the CDR3 is TGTGCCAGTAGATGGACTAGCCAGGATTTGGGCATTCAGTACTTC.

This clonotype was observed at least ten times. The chain employs TRBV27 and TRBJ2-3; weak D call: TRBD1 (5 bases). The CDR3 totals 13 residues. V lost 6 bases, J lost 3 bases, and 10 bases lay in between. CDR1 MNHEY and CDR2 SMNVEV come from the germline V gene (reference sequence). The CDR3 here is CASRGKGTDTQYF. The DNA of the CDR3 is TGTGCCAGCAGGGGGAAGGGGACAGATACGCAGTATTTT.

In its sample, this clonotype was seen many times. V gene TRBV18 combines with J gene TRBJ2-5; no firm D call. The CDR3 contains 14 residues. CDR1 KGHSH and CDR2 LQKENI come from the germline V gene. V was shortened by 3 bases and J by 4 bases, with 12 bases between the two germline ends. CDR3 coding DNA: TGTGCCAGCTCACCCCCTCAGATGCGAGAGACCCAGTACTTC. Protein: CASSPPQMRETQYF.

This clonotype appeared many times. The rearrangement uses TRBV7-9 and TRBJ2-7, with 7 bases fitting TRBD2. The V gene's germline CDR1 is SEHNR and CDR2 FQNEAQ (reference sequence). The CDR3 runs 14 residues. With V trimmed by 5 bases and J by 3 bases, 7 bases remained unmatched. CDR3 sequence reads: CASSPSSGRYEQYF. The CDR3 DNA is TGTGCCAGCAGCCCCTCTAGCGGACGCTACGAGCAGTACTTC.

This clonotype was detected ten times or more. The chain uses TRBV12-3 or TRBV12-4 and TRBJ1-2; D not resolved. The V end was cut by 1 base, the J end by 1 base, with 4 bases between. This CDR3 spans 13 amino acids. In DNA form, the CDR3 reads TGTGCCAGCAGTTTAGGAATTAACTATGGCTACACCTTC. Encoded protein: CASSLGINYGYTF.

The chain has TRBV29-1 and TRBJ2-2; unclear D gene. The germline gives CDR1 SQVTM, CDR2 ANQGSEA. CDR3 length: 12 amino acids. V lost 6 bases to trimming and J lost 3 bases, with 8 bases between them. For the CDR3, the DNA is TGCAGCGTCTTAAGGGACACCGGGGAGCTGTTTTTT. Amino acids: CSVLRDTGELFF.

This rearrangement joins TRBV29-1 to TRBJ2-5; TRBD2 agrees at 12 bases. Trimming took 7 bases from V and 7 from J; bases not matched to a gene: 7. The CDR3 is made up of 13 amino acids. CDR1 is SQVTM and CDR2 is ANQGSEA in the germline V gene. The CDR3 DNA sequence: TGCAGCGCGACTAGCGGGGGTTCGCGGACCCAGTACTTC. Translating gives CSATSGGSRTQYF.

This clonotype was observed many times. The chain combines TRBV5-1 with TRBJ2-5, with 9 bases aligning to TRBD1. This CDR3 comprises 14 residues. Trimming cost V 3 bases and J 5 bases; bases outside gene matches: 5. CDR1 SGHRS and CDR2 YFSETQ come from the germline V gene. CDR3 sequence (DNA): TGCGCCAGCAGCTCCCGACAGGGGGATGAGACCCAGTACTTC. Protein: CASSSRQGDETQYF.

This clonotype showed up many times. V and J are TRBV9 and TRBJ2-2; 7 positions agree with TRBD2. Germline assignment: CDR1 SGDLS and CDR2 YYNGEE. The V segment lost 3 bases and the J segment 7 bases; nucleotides outside the gene matches: 3. The CDR3 has 13 amino acids. CDR3 in DNA: TGTGCCAGCAGCGGCACGGGGGGCGGGGAGCTGTTTTTT. Amino acid sequence: CASSGTGGGELFF.

This clonotype has a count of ten or more. The chain employs TRBV9 and TRBJ2-2, with D unclear. The germline V gene has CDR1 SGDLS and CDR2 YYNGEE. The CDR3 is 12 amino acids. The germline V and J ends were trimmed by 0 bases and 12 bases, with 9 bases remaining between them. Here the CDR3 DNA reads TGTGCCAGCAGCGTAGGCCTGCCAAAGCTGTTTTTT. This gives the protein CASSVGLPKLFF.

The table lists this clonotype with a count of one. Without the conserved terminal phenylalanine or tryptophan, this CDR3 likely stems from a read error. This CDR3 reads CASSQDFRTADSGANVLTS. The CDR3 nucleotides read TGTGCCAGCAGCCAAGATTTTCGGACAGCCGACTCTGGGGCCAACGTCCTGACTTCC. The chain has TRBV3-1 and TRBJ2-6; D may be TRBD1 (6 bases). Germline lookup yields CDR1 LGHDT and CDR2 YNNKEL (reference sequence). V shed 0 bases and J shed 0 bases, with 15 bases lying between them. The CDR3 loop spans 19 amino acids.

This clonotype was detected ten times or more. At one end the junction does not follow the germline gene, possibly because of a read error. The chain links TRBV5-1 to TRBJ2-3, with D possibly being TRBD2 (6 bases). The CDR3 loop spans 15 amino acids. In germline, CDR1 is SGHRS, CDR2 YFSETQ. CDR3 DNA sequence: TGCGCCAGCAGCTCCCCAGCGGGTTCCACAGATACGCAATATTTT. Protein sequence: CASSSPAGSTDTQYF.

This clonotype was observed many times. The gene calls are TRBV4-2 and TRBJ2-1, with D perhaps matching TRBD1 or TRBD2 (5 bases each). Germline-derived CDR1 and CDR2 are LGHNA and YNFKEQ. V was pared by 0 bases and J by 13 bases, with 19 bases between. The CDR3 loop spans 15 amino acids. Here the CDR3 DNA reads TGTGCCAGCAGCCAAGATCTCGGGACCCTCCTTCATCAGTTCTTC. It yields the protein CASSQDLGTLLHQFF.

In this sample, this clonotype turned up many times. This chain connects TRBV12-3 or TRBV12-4 to TRBJ1-4; D not resolved. This CDR3 spans 14 amino acids. The V and J ends lost 2 bases and 8 bases respectively, with 12 bases between them. DNA for the CDR3: TGTGCCAGCAGTTTAACCGACCAGCGGGAAAAACTGTTTTTT. Translation: CASSLTDQREKLFF.

This clonotype was counted many times. The J gene is TRBJ1-2, the V gene TRBV7-2; no clear D gene. The CDR3 totals 16 residues. In germline, CDR1 is SGHTA, CDR2 FQGNSA. V lost 4 bases, J lost 1 base, and 16 bases lay in between. CDR3 amino acids: CASSSGPGWSNYGYTF. In DNA, the CDR3 is TGTGCCAGCAGCTCCGGACCGGGATGGAGTAACTATGGCTACACCTTC.

Many counts were recorded for this clonotype. The chain couples TRBV19 to TRBJ2-4; no definite D call. From germline, CDR1 is LNHDA and CDR2 SQIVND (reference sequence). With 5 bases removed from V and 0 bases from J, the gap between germline ends came to 14 bases. CDR3 length: 16 residues. The CDR3, as DNA: TGTGCCAGTAGTGATCCTCCGAGACAAGCCAAAAACATTCAGTACTTC. This codes for CASSDPPRQAKNIQYF.

This clonotype was observed at least ten times. This rearrangement joins TRBV5-1 to TRBJ1-5; 10 bases match TRBD1. CDR3 length: 15 residues. The V gene's germline CDR1 is SGHRS and CDR2 YFSETQ. J gave up 5 bases and V 2 bases, and 4 bases lay outside the gene matches. This CDR3 reads CASSFRDRGHQPQHF. For the CDR3, the DNA is TGCGCCAGCAGCTTCCGGGACAGGGGTCATCAGCCCCAGCATTTT.

This clonotype was recorded at least ten times. V and J are TRBV28 and TRBJ2-1; 9 positions match TRBD1. The CDR3 contains 12 residues. The trim removed 6 bases at V and 9 bases at J, leaving 3 bases unmatched. Germline lookup yields CDR1 MDHEN and CDR2 SYDVKM. The CDR3 loop reads CASRGQGSEQFF. The CDR3, as DNA: TGTGCCAGCAGGGGACAGGGATCTGAGCAGTTCTTC.

In nucleotides, the CDR3 is TGCAGTGCTCCACCCCGATGGGGGCTCGACTCCTACGAGCAGTACTTC. Its protein product is CSAPPRWGLDSYEQYF. The chain combines TRBV20-1 with TRBJ2-7; D perhaps matches TRBD1 (6 bases). Germline CDR1 is DFQATT and CDR2 is SNEGSKA (reference sequence). This CDR3 is built from 16 residues. V was shortened by 5 bases and J by 0 bases, with 20 bases between the two germline ends.

This clonotype was seen ten or more times. This chain links TRBV12-5 with TRBJ1-1; D is ambiguous. This CDR3 is 14 amino acids long. The ends were cut back, 4 bases at V and 2 bases at J, with 11 bases in the middle. The germline gives CDR1 LGHNT, CDR2 FRNRAP. The CDR3 spells CASGYSAGNTEAFF. The CDR3 DNA sequence: TGTGCTAGTGGTTACTCTGCGGGCAACACTGAAGCTTTCTTT.

This clonotype was counted many times. J is TRBJ2-3 and V is TRBV28; D remains unclear. CDR3 length: 15 amino acids. CDR1 MDHEN and CDR2 SYDVKM come from the germline V gene. V was clipped by 4 bases and J by 1 base, with 12 bases between them. The CDR3 nucleotides read TGTGCCAGCAGTTCAGACATGCCGGGCACAGATACGCAGTATTTT. Its protein is CASSSDMPGTDTQYF.

This clonotype was counted at least ten times. The chain links TRBV20-1 to TRBJ2-7; 9 nucleotides line up with TRBD2. Germline V gene sequence: CDR1 DFQATT, CDR2 SNEGSKA (reference sequence). The junction had 6 bases not matched to a gene; V was cut back by 3 bases and J by 3 bases. The CDR3 is 14 amino acids. CDR3 sequence (DNA): TGCAGTGCTAGTTTCCTAGCGGGGCGCTACGAGCAGTACTTC. Translated: CSASFLAGRYEQYF.

This clonotype was seen ten or more times. The V and J genes are TRBV11-3 and TRBJ2-1; either TRBD1 or TRBD2 may supply D (5 bases each). Trimming stripped 5 bases from V and 5 bases from J, with 10 bases between. The germline CDR1 and CDR2 sequences are SGHNT and YENEEA. CDR3 length: 13 residues. This chain's CDR3 is CASSPGTHNEQFF. The CDR3 DNA reads as TGTGCCAGCAGCCCCGGGACCCACAATGAGCAGTTCTTC.

This clonotype came up a few times. Given the absence of the conserved phenylalanine or tryptophan at the CDR3 end, a read error is likely. The chain has TRBV19 and TRBJ1-1; D gene uncertain. Trimming stripped 4 bases from V and 0 bases from J, with 6 bases between. The V gene's germline CDR1 is LNHDA and CDR2 SQIVND (reference sequence). The CDR3 is 13 amino acids. The CDR3 loop is CASSTSMNTEAFL. For the CDR3, the DNA is TGTGCCAGTAGTACCTCAATGAACACTGAAGCTTTCCTT.

The chain combines TRBV7-9 with TRBJ2-1; no clear D. V was clipped by 6 bases and J by 9 bases, with 18 bases between them. The CDR3 spans 14 residues. In germline, CDR1 is SEHNR, CDR2 FQNEAQ (reference sequence). For the CDR3, the DNA is TGTGCCAGCAGGCCCGAGGTGGATCGTGCTGAGCAGTTCTTC. Translation gives CASRPEVDRAEQFF.

This clonotype occurred many times. J is TRBJ2-2 and V is TRBV9; the D is unclear. V lost 1 base and J lost 5, with 6 bases in between. Germline CDR1 SGDLS, CDR2 YYNGEE. CDR3 length equals 13 residues. CDR3 bases: TGTGCCAGCAGCGTATTTAGAACCGGGGAGCTGTTTTTT. Translated: CASSVFRTGELFF. Full variable domain (rest looked up from reference TRBV9 and TRBJ2-2): DSGVTQTPKHLITATGQRVTLRCSPRSGDLSVYWYQQSLDQGLQFLIQYYNGEERAKGNILERFSAQQFPDLHSELNLSSLELGDSALYFCASSVFRTGELFFGEGSRLTVL.

This clonotype was seen at least ten times. The rearrangement joins TRBV29-1 to TRBJ2-5; D is possibly TRBD1 (5 bases). Trimming took 6 bases from V and 1 from J, leaving 12 bases between them. Germline CDR1 is SQVTM and CDR2 is ANQGSEA. The CDR3 covers 13 residues. The CDR3 region is CSVSGQGQETQYF. The CDR3 nucleotides are TGCAGCGTATCTGGACAAGGCCAAGAGACCCAGTACTTC.

This clonotype was seen a few times. One base away lies a much larger clone, so this may be a sequencing read error. The chain uses TRBV9 and TRBJ2-1; D gene ambiguous. The CDR3 totals 14 residues. The germline gives CDR1 SGDLS, CDR2 YYNGEE. CDR3 sequence reads: CASRSLSSCNEQFF. For the CDR3, the DNA is TGTGCCAGCAGATCTTTGAGCTCCTGCAATGAGCAGTTCTTC.

Ten or more counts support this clonotype. The V gene is TRBV5-1, the J gene TRBJ2-5, with TRBD2 matching 14 bases. Germline trimming cut 4 bases from V and 5 bases from J; bases unmatched to any gene: 7. Germline V gene data show CDR1 as SGHRS and CDR2 as YFSETQ. The CDR3 spans 16 residues. The CDR3, as DNA: TGCGCCAGCAGCCCCGGACTAGCGGGGGGCCGGGAGACCCAGTACTTC. Amino acids: CASSPGLAGGRETQYF.

As regards this clonotype: A much larger clone sits a single nucleotide away, making a read error possible. CDR3 amino acids: CASSQIGRVFF. The CDR3 DNA reads as TGTGCCAGCAGTCAGATAGGGAGGGTGTTCTTC. The rearrangement links TRBV12-3 or TRBV12-4 to TRBJ2-1, with 7 nucleotides matching TRBD2. The CDR3 contains 11 residues. The ends lost 5 bases at V and 15 bases at J; junction bases unmatched: 7.